This TCR beta chain appears in the sequencing data of a study of cytomegalovirus exposure and HLA in healthy donors. It was with 60 Vbeta and 13 Jbeta primers that the PCR ran. Data came from immunoSEQ multiplex PCR; TCRdb stores just in-frame clones and leaves some out. The sample holds around 150,000 clones; about 76% are singletons and the top ten take about 7.9%. Overall study results and limits: Previous analysis showed most TCR beta V segments were productive about 87% or about 30% of the time. Both high specificity and high sensitivity reportedly marked the classifier's diagnosis of cytomegalovirus status.

This CDR3 contains 15 residues. In germline, CDR1 is SGHDT, CDR2 YYEEEE. Remarks on this clone: Antigen: not known.

The chain employs TRBV5-6 and TRBJ2-5; 11 bases line up with TRBD2. With the DNA end fitting TRBJ2-7 better, the J assignment may be wrong. The sequenced material came from PBMCs. The origin of this receptor is a male donor in good health and CMV-seropositive. DNA for the CDR3: TGTGCCAGCAGCTCCGGGACTAGCGGCACCTACGAGCAGTACTTC. It translates to CASSSGTSGTYEQYF.